This T cell receptor (beta chain) was sequenced for a study of shared clonotypes between healthy human individuals. The table came from immunoSEQ multiplex PCR; TCRdb's copy has only in-frame clones and leaves some out. The table has about 2.4 million clones, over 85% seen once. The V end lost 1 base, the J end lost 4 bases, and 7 bases lay between the germline ends. Germline V gives CDR1 SGHTA, CDR2 FQGTGA. The CDR3 consists of 13 residues. Material: naive CD4+ T cells from PBMCs. The subset denotes: CD45RA+ positively selected. The J gene is TRBJ1-1, the V gene TRBV7-3; D gene ambiguous. The sequence derives from a man younger than 35 in good health. Some clones in this sample may be carry-over from other donors' samples. Here the CDR3 DNA reads TGTGCCAGCAGCTTAATGGCGTCCACTGAAGCTTTCTTT. Amino acid sequence: CASSLMASTEAFF.